This T cell receptor (beta chain) was observed in a study of identical twins. Broader study findings: Abundant beta clonotypes from cord blood bore fewer insertions; memory repertoires lacked this pattern.

A note on this clonotype: Its antigen is unidentified.

A single record per CDR3 protein comes from TCRdb applying MiXCR to the 5' RACE reads. The sample comprises a few hundred thousand distinct CDR3 sequences, 7% to 9.5% of which are singletons, and roughly 8.7% rests with the top ten. Germline V gives CDR1 SGDLS, CDR2 YYNGEE. The CDR3 is 14 amino acids. The J segment lost 8 bases and the V segment lost 0 bases, leaving 7 bases of the junction unmatched. V usage is TRBV9 and J usage is TRBJ1-1; 7 bases line up with TRBD1. Source material: naive T cells sorted from blood. This sequence was found in a woman aged 45-65 years in good health. CDR3 DNA sequence: TGTGCCAGCAGCGTAGCATCGACAGGGACCGAAGCTTTCTTT. Amino acid sequence: CASSVASTGTEAFF.